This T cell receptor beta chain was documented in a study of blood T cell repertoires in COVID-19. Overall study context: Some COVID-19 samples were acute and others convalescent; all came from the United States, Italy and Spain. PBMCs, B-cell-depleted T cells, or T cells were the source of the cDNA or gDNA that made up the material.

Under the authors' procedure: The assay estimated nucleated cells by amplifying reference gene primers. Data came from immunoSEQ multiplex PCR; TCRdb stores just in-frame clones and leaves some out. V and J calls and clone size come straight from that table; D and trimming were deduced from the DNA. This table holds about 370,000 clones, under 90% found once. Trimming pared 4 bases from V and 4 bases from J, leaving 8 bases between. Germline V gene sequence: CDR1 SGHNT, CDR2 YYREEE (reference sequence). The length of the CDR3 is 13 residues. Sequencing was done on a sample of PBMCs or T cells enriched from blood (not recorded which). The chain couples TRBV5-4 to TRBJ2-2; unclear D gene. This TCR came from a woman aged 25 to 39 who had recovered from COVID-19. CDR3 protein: CASSPYSTGELFF. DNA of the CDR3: TGTGCCAGCAGCCCCTATAGCACCGGGGAGCTGTTTTTT. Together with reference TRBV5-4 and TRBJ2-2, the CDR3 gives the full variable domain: ETGVTQSPTHLIKTRGQQVTLRCSSQSGHNTVSWYQQALGQGPQFIFQYYREEENGRGNFPPRFSGLQFPNYSSELNVNALELDDSALYLCASSPYSTGELFFGEGSRLTVL.